This is a list of T cell receptor beta chains from one sample in a study of cytomegalovirus exposure and HLA in healthy donors. Data came from immunoSEQ multiplex PCR; TCRdb stores just in-frame clones and leaves some out. The top ten clones hold around 1.8% of a sample with 150,000 or so clones, approximately 86% of them seen once. Sequenced: PBMCs. The receptors shown here come from a woman aged 18-30 years in good health and CMV-seronegative. CDR3s include the opening cysteine and the closing phenylalanine or tryptophan. D genes are given only for firm matches. Expanded clones get a size class; other rows say once, few or many, or leave the size out.

j_call clone_size d_call v_call cdr3_aa cdr3_nt
TRBJ1-1 NA TRBD1 TRBV6-5 CASSRGQKAFF TGTGCCAGTTCTCGGGGACAGAAAGCTTTCTTT
TRBJ2-3 NA NA TRBV27 CASSFHVGYTDTQYF TGTGCCAGCAGTTTCCATGTGGGCTATACGGATACGCAGTATTTT
TRBJ1-5 NA TRBD1 TRBV27 CATQTGISNQPQHF TGTGCCACCCAGACAGGGATCAGCAATCAGCCCCAGCATTTT
TRBJ2-1 NA TRBD2 TRBV5-4 CASSSGGAVYNEQFF TGTGCCAGCAGCTCGGGGGGAGCGGTCTACAATGAGCAGTTCTTC
TRBJ1-2 NA TRBD1 TRBV5-6 CASSLLGQGGGYTF TGTGCCAGCAGCTTGCTGGGACAGGGTGGTGGCTACACCTTC
TRBJ1-2 NA TRBD1 TRBV10-3 CAISRDRTNYGYTF TGTGCCATCAGCCGGGACAGGACCAACTATGGCTACACCTTC
TRBJ2-5 NA TRBD2 TRBV27 CASTALAGGSQGWETQYF TGTGCCAGCACCGCACTCGCGGGGGGCTCTCAAGGTTGGGAGACCCAGTACTTC
TRBJ2-7 NA TRBD1 TRBV2 CASHRGSYEQYF TGTGCCAGTCACAGGGGGAGTTACGAGCAGTACTTC
TRBJ2-7 NA NA TRBV29-1 CSGGYSYEQYF TGCAGCGGCGGTTACTCCTACGAGCAGTACTTC
TRBJ2-7 few TRBD2 TRBV18 CASSSRGDEQYF TGTGCCAGCTCCTCACGGGGGGACGAGCAGTACTTC
TRBJ2-7 NA NA TRBV28 CASSPDREVSYEQYF TGTGCCAGCAGTCCCGACAGGGAGGTCTCCTACGAGCAGTACTTC